Listed below are T cell receptor beta chains from one sample, sequenced in a study of blood T cell repertoires in COVID-19. Repertoires were generated with immunoSEQ multiplex PCR, while TCRdb's copy carries only in-frame clones and drops some. Here the sample spans some 67,000 clones, 87% being singletons. The sequencing input was peripheral blood. The receptor source for this set is a woman older than 75 with acute or convalescent COVID-19. CDR3s include the opening cysteine and the closing phenylalanine or tryptophan. The D gene is left open where the match is weak. Some rows mark clone size as missing; the rest say once, few, many or name a class of expanded clone.

CDR3 length,clone size,V gene,J gene,D gene,CDR3 DNA,CDR3 protein
14,-,TRBV5-4,TRBJ1-2,TRBD1,TGTGCCAGCAGCCCGGGACAGGATGGGCATGGCTACACCTTC,CASSPGQDGHGYTF
12,-,TRBV15,TRBJ1-5,-,TGTGCCACCAGCAGAGACCGCAGTCCCCAGCATTTT,CATSRDRSPQHF
14,-,TRBV5-5,TRBJ1-2,TRBD1,TGTGCCAGCAGCGCCCGGGACAGGGGTTATGGCTACACCTTC,CASSARDRGYGYTF
15,-,TRBV7-7,TRBJ2-1,TRBD2,TGTGCCAGCAGCCGGGAGCGGGGCCCCTACAATGAGCAGTTCTTC,CASSRERGPYNEQFF
11,-,TRBV2,TRBJ2-1,-,TGTGCCAGCAGGGCCGACGGGATGCAGTTCTTC,CASRADGMQFF
14,once,TRBV23-1,TRBJ2-1,TRBD1,TGCGCCAGCAGTCGCCCGGGACAGTCTTTGGAGCAGTTCTTC,CASSRPGQSLEQFF
15,few,TRBV7-9,TRBJ2-7,TRBD1,TGTGCCAGCAGCTTAGTAGGGGGCATGGTCTACGAGCAGTACTTC,CASSLVGGMVYEQYF
15,-,TRBV4-3,TRBJ2-7,TRBD1,TGCGCCAGCAGCCAAGACGGGACAGGGAACTACGAGCAGTACTTC,CASSQDGTGNYEQYF
14,few,TRBV15,TRBJ1-1,-,TGTGCCACCAGCCCCCACTACGGGGAGACTGAAGCTTTCTTT,CATSPHYGETEAFF
14,-,TRBV19,TRBJ1-1,-,TGTGCCAGTCGAGGCCAGGGGATGAACACTGAAGCTTTCTTT,CASRGQGMNTEAFF
14,once,TRBV5-1,TRBJ1-1,-,TGCGCCAGCAGCTTGCAGGCTGGGAGTACTGAAGCTTTCTTT,CASSLQAGSTEAFF
16,-,TRBV7-2,TRBJ1-2,TRBD1,TGTGCCAGCAGCTTAGGATCAGGGGGGCCCCTCTATGGCTACACCTTC,CASSLGSGGPLYGYTF
14,-,TRBV7-9,TRBJ2-1,TRBD2,TGTGCCAGCAGCCTCGCGGGACTAGTTCTTGAGCAGTTCTTC,CASSLAGLVLEQFF
12,few,TRBV11-2,TRBJ2-7,-,TGTGCCAGCAGCCCCGGACGGGGATCTTCGTACTTC,CASSPGRGSSYF
14,-,TRBV24-1,TRBJ2-3,TRBD2,TGTGCCACCAGTGATCCCCGGGGGGTAGATACGCAGTATTTT,CATSDPRGVDTQYF
13,-,TRBV18,TRBJ1-4,-,TGTGCCAGCTCACCAGGAACGCGGGAAAAACTGTTTTTT,CASSPGTREKLFF
15,-,TRBV3-1/TRBV3-2,TRBJ2-1,-,TGTGCCAGCAGCGAAAGGGCGGGCACGACGATGCAGCAGTTCTTC,CASSERAGTTMQQFF
16,few,TRBV6-5,TRBJ2-5,TRBD2,TGTGCCAGCAGTTCCGCCCGGACTAGCGGTGGGGAGACCCAGTACTTC,CASSSARTSGGETQYF
13,-,TRBV18,TRBJ1-1,-,TGTGCCAGCTCCCCTGGCCTGAACACTGAAGCTTTCTTT,CASSPGLNTEAFF
14,-,TRBV19,TRBJ2-2,-,TGTGCCAGTAGTGAGCAGGGAGGCGCCGGGGAGCTGTTTTTT,CASSEQGGAGELFF
15,-,TRBV28,TRBJ2-5,TRBD2,TGTGCCAGCAGACTAGCGGGATTAGGTCGAGAGACCCAGTACTTC,CASRLAGLGRETQYF
12,-,TRBV27,TRBJ1-6,-,TGTGCCAGCAGTTTAGGGCCTTCACCCCTCCACTTT,CASSLGPSPLHF
19,once,TRBV3-1/TRBV3-2,TRBJ2-1,TRBD2,TGTGCCAGCAGCCTCCACATTAATTCCGGGACTAGCGGATACAATGAGCAGTTCTTC,CASSLHINSGTSGYNEQFF
16,-,TRBV11-2,TRBJ2-5,-,TGTGCCAGCAGCTTAAGACAGGCCGTTAGAGTGGATGCCCAGTACTTC,CASSLRQAVRVDAQYF
14,-,TRBV5-1,TRBJ2-3,-,TGCGCCAGCAGCCCCGGGGGTCCGACAGATACGCAGTATTTT,CASSPGGPTDTQYF
15,-,TRBV5-1,TRBJ1-1,-,TGCGCCAGCAGCTTGGGGACAAGCATGAACACTGAAGCTTTCTTT,CASSLGTSMNTEAFF
15,-,TRBV5-1,TRBJ1-1,-,TGCGCCAGCAGCTTGGCCGCCGGGGGGAGAACTGAAGCTTTCTTT,CASSLAAGGRTEAFF
16,-,TRBV5-6,TRBJ2-2,TRBD1,TGTGCCAGCAGCTTATTGGGACAGGGGGCCACCGGGGAGCTGTTTTTT,CASSLLGQGATGELFF
15,-,TRBV7-2,TRBJ1-4,TRBD1,TGTGCCAGCAGCTTTTCGGGACAGGACTATGAAAAACTGTTTTTT,CASSFSGQDYEKLFF
19,-,TRBV21-1,TRBJ2-3,-,TGTGCCAGCAGCACACCGCGGAAGGACAGGGTGGTTTTCACAGATACGCAGTATTTT,CASSTPRKDRVVFTDTQYF
11,-,TRBV6-5,TRBJ2-7,-,TGTGCCAGCAGCAACAACTACGAGCAGTACTTC,CASSNNYEQYF
14,-,TRBV5-1,TRBJ1-2,-,TGCGCCAGCAGCTTGAGGCAGGGAGGAGGAGGCTACACCTTC,CASSLRQGGGGYTF
16,-,TRBV4-3,TRBJ2-3,TRBD2,TGCGCCAGCAGCCAACGCTGGGACGGGGGGTCGGATACGCAGTATTTT,CASSQRWDGGSDTQYF
14,few,TRBV28,TRBJ2-5,TRBD2,TGTGCCAGCGAGACTAGCGGGGGGGAAGAGACCCAGTACTTC,CASETSGGEETQYF
12,-,TRBV27,TRBJ1-1,-,TGTGCCAGCAGTCCCTCGGGGGCTGAAGCTTTCTTT,CASSPSGAEAFF
15,once,TRBV7-8,TRBJ1-1,TRBD1,TGTGCCAGCAGCTTGGGGGGACAGTTGAACACTGAAGCTTTCTTT,CASSLGGQLNTEAFF
16,-,TRBV28,TRBJ2-7,TRBD2,TGTGCCAGCAGTTCCCCAGGACTAGCCTTGACCTACGAGCAGTACTTC,CASSSPGLALTYEQYF
14,once,TRBV5-1,TRBJ2-5,-,TGCGCCAGCAGCCCCCGGGGGACTTTTGGGACCCAGTACTTC,CASSPRGTFGTQYF
17,-,TRBV28,TRBJ1-3,-,TGTGCCAGCAGTGCGTCCGGGACATGGTTCTCTGGAAACACCATATATTTT,CASSASGTWFSGNTIYF
14,-,TRBV5-1,TRBJ2-2,-,TGCGCCAGCAGCTTGCCAGGGGCCACCGGGGAGCTGTTTTTT,CASSLPGATGELFF
12,-,TRBV27,TRBJ1-6,-,TGTGCCAGCACCCGGTTGGGGGGGCCCCTCCACTTT,CASTRLGGPLHF
14,-,TRBV28,TRBJ1-2,TRBD1,TGTGCCAGCAGTTACGGGACAGTAGTTATGGGCTACACCTTC,CASSYGTVVMGYTF
15,-,TRBV7-2,TRBJ1-2,-,TGTGCCAGCAGCTTATTCCCCACCCCCGCCGGTGGCTACACCTTC,CASSLFPTPAGGYTF
14,-,TRBV28,TRBJ1-1,-,TGTGCCAGCAGTTTACCACAGGGTTACACTGAAGCTTTCTTT,CASSLPQGYTEAFF
13,-,TRBV28,TRBJ2-5,TRBD1,TGTGCCAGCGTAGGGACAGGGACCGAGACCCAGTACTTC,CASVGTGTETQYF
13,once,TRBV9,TRBJ1-1,-,TGTGCCAGCAGCGTGACAGGGAACACTGAAGCTTTCTTT,CASSVTGNTEAFF
14,few,TRBV28,TRBJ2-7,-,TGTGCCAGCGTACCGCAAATCGGGAGCCACGAGCAGTACTTC,CASVPQIGSHEQYF
15,-,TRBV10-3,TRBJ2-3,TRBD2,TGTGCCATCAGCGGGGGACTAGGGTTGGGAGATACGCAGTATTTT,CAISGGLGLGDTQYF
15,-,TRBV10-3,TRBJ1-5,TRBD1,TGTGCCATCAGTGAGTCGGGACAGGGGAATCAGCCCCAGCATTTT,CAISESGQGNQPQHF
15,-,TRBV28,TRBJ2-7,TRBD1,TGTGCCAGCAGTTTGCCAACAGGGGGCTTCGGAGAGCAGTACTTC,CASSLPTGGFGEQYF
15,-,TRBV4-1,TRBJ2-1,TRBD2,TGCGCCAGCGTCGGAGCAGCGGGGGGATACAATGAGCAGTTCTTC,CASVGAAGGYNEQFF
15,-,TRBV24-1,TRBJ2-7,-,TGTGCCACCAGTGATGTACTCCGTCTTTGCTACGAGCAGTACTTC,CATSDVLRLCYEQYF
15,-,TRBV4-1,TRBJ2-5,TRBD2,TGCGCCAGCAGCCAAGCTGGACTAGCGGGAGGGGCCCAGTACTTC,CASSQAGLAGGAQYF
12,-,TRBV11-2,TRBJ1-2,-,TGTGCCAGCAGCTTAGAAGGGAGCGGCTACACCTTC,CASSLEGSGYTF
14,once,TRBV4-1,TRBJ1-6,-,TGCGCCAGCAGCCAGGCGGGGTACCGGATACCCCTCCACTTT,CASSQAGYRIPLHF